This TCR beta chain was obtained from a study of blood T cell repertoires in COVID-19. Study as a whole: Sources were T cells, B-cell-depleted T cells, or PBMCs; the material itself was cDNA or gDNA.

This clone was picked up a small number of times. Libraries were prepared by immunoSEQ multiplex PCR; TCRdb keeps only in-frame clonotypes and omits some of them. The sample holds roughly 270,000 clones; 85% are singletons and the top ten take roughly 2.7%. Individuals drawn from 24 US areas were about 18 to 95 years old. The recovered donors of Cohort 3 showed two negative PCRs, clearance, or symptom resolution. CDR1 and CDR2 (germline): MDHEN, SYDVKM. V lost 3 bases, J lost 1 base, and 10 bases lay in between. CDR3 size: 15 residues. This TCR came from a woman in her 50s who had recovered from COVID-19. The V call is TRBV28, the J call TRBJ1-3; D is unresolved. The sample consisted of PBMCs or T cells enriched from blood (not recorded which). The CDR3 DNA reads as TGTGCCAGCAGTTTTGTGTGGGAGTCTGGAAACACCATATATTTT. This translates into CASSFVWESGNTIYF.